This T cell receptor (beta chain) was recorded in a study of CD8 T cells in ankylosing spondylitis. Unmatched junction bases numbered 12, after V lost 5 bases and J lost 6 bases. The CDR3 has 18 residues. TCRdb re-analysed the 5' RACE reads in MiXCR, keeping a single row per CDR3 protein. The sample holds about 240,000 distinct CDR3 sequences, around 9.1% seen once. The clonotype was recovered from a male donor with ankylosing spondylitis or in good health (not recorded which). V and J are TRBV12-3 or TRBV12-4 and TRBJ2-1; 14 bases align to TRBD2. The sample taken for sequencing was blood, either unsorted or a sorted T cell fraction (not recorded which). CDR3 region: CASSPRGLAGAPGNEQFF. In nucleotides, the CDR3 is TGTGCCAGCAGTCCACGGGGACTAGCGGGAGCTCCCGGCAATGAGCAGTTCTTC.